A single sample gave rise to the 21 T cell receptor beta chains below, sequenced in a study of blood T cell repertoires in COVID-19. Assay used: immunoSEQ multiplex PCR; TCRdb lists only in-frame clones, some missing. The sample lists about 500,000 clones; 85% to 90% were seen once. Sequences were obtained from peripheral blood. The receptors originated from a woman between 45 and 65 years old with COVID-19, enrolled during active disease.

V gene TRBV3-1 (or the pseudogene TRBV3-2) combines with J gene TRBJ2-3, with D unresolved. This CDR3 comprises 14 residues. V lost 2 bases, J lost 5 bases, and 11 bases lay in between. From germline, CDR1 is LGHDT and CDR2 YNNKEL (reference sequence). CDR3 amino acids: CASSQSLPLDTQYF. CDR3 coding DNA: TGTGCCAGCAGCCAAAGCCTCCCTTTAGATACGCAGTATTTT.

The V call is TRBV11-2, the J call TRBJ1-2; the D is unclear. Germline assignment: CDR1 SGHAT and CDR2 FQNNGV. The V end was cut by 2 bases, the J end by 6 bases, with 10 bases between. CDR3 length: 13 amino acids. The CDR3 sequence: CASSLRFGDGYTF. The DNA for the CDR3 is TGTGCCAGCAGCTTAAGGTTTGGAGATGGCTACACCTTC.

The rearrangement links TRBV28 to TRBJ2-3, with TRBD1 matching over 10 bases. V lost 4 bases and J lost 3; bases outside the gene matches: 4. Germline V gives CDR1 MDHEN, CDR2 SYDVKM. This CDR3 contains 15 residues. The CDR3 region has the DNA TGTGCCAGCAGTTGGACAGGGGGGAGGACAGATACGCAGTATTTT. It codes for CASSWTGGRTDTQYF.

This clone was counted only a few times. The V call is TRBV6-6, the J call TRBJ1-6; possible D gene TRBD1, 6 bases. V was shortened by 6 bases and J by 0 bases, with 12 bases between the two germline ends. Germline CDR1 reads MNHNY; CDR2 reads SVGAGI (reference sequence). CDR3 length: 16 amino acids. CDR3 nucleotides: TGTGCCAGCAGCTCAAGGGGGGGCTCCTATAATTCACCCCTCCACTTT. Translation: CASSSRGGSYNSPLHF.

This clone was seen only once. V usage is TRBV29-1 and J usage is TRBJ2-6; no clear D gene. Germline loops: CDR1 SQVTM, CDR2 ANQGSEA. Between the trimmed V and J ends, which lost 7 bases and 1 base, there was a span of 8 bases. This CDR3 region has 13 residues. Here the CDR3 reads CSAGFSGANVLTF. As DNA, the CDR3 is TGCAGCGCCGGTTTTTCTGGGGCCAACGTCCTGACTTTC. Looking up the rest from reference TRBV29-1 and TRBJ2-6 gives the full variable domain: SAVISQKPSRDICQRGTSLTIQCQVDSQVTMMFWYRQQPGQSLTLIATANQGSEATYESGFVIDKFPISRPNLTFSTLTVSNMSPEDSSIYLCSAGFSGANVLTFGAGSRLTVL.

The chain couples TRBV7-3 to TRBJ1-1, with D perhaps matching TRBD1 (6 bases). Germline V CDR1 and CDR2: SGHTA, FQGTGA. The ends were cut back, 3 bases at V and 11 bases at J, with 16 bases in the middle. The CDR3 extends over 13 amino acids. CDR3 nucleotide sequence: TGTGCCAGCAGCTTTACACAGGGCTCGGAGGCTTTCTTT. The encoded protein is CASSFTQGSEAFF.

This chain joins TRBV9 and TRBJ1-1; 10 bases line up with TRBD1. The CDR3 is made up of 15 amino acids. CDR1 is SGDLS and CDR2 is YYNGEE in the germline V gene. The ends lost 1 base at V and 6 bases at J; junction bases unmatched: 6. The CDR3 spells CASSVTPGQGAEAFF. CDR3 bases: TGTGCCAGCAGCGTAACTCCTGGACAGGGGGCTGAAGCTTTCTTT.

The chain couples TRBV9 to TRBJ1-5, with 7 nucleotides matching TRBD1. The J segment lost 5 bases and the V segment lost 4 bases, leaving 6 bases of the junction unmatched. Germline assignment: CDR1 SGDLS and CDR2 YYNGEE. The CDR3 has 14 amino acids. The CDR3: CASSFRDSYQPQHF. As DNA, the CDR3 is TGTGCCAGCAGCTTCCGGGACAGCTATCAGCCCCAGCATTTT. The full variable domain, with the rest looked up from reference TRBV9 and TRBJ1-5, is DSGVTQTPKHLITATGQRVTLRCSPRSGDLSVYWYQQSLDQGLQFLIQYYNGEERAKGNILERFSAQQFPDLHSELNLSSLELGDSALYFCASSFRDSYQPQHFGDGTRLSIL.

DNA for the CDR3: TGTGCCAGCGGGTCCGGGGTAAGGGGGAGTATAAACGAGCAGTACTTC. Its protein is CASGSGVRGSINEQYF. The rearrangement uses TRBV7-2 and TRBJ2-7; TRBD1 is a possible D gene (6 bases). Germline values: CDR1 SGHTA, CDR2 FQGNSA. This CDR3 region has 16 residues. V lost 8 bases and J 5 bases, leaving 25 bases between the germline ends.

This clone was found many times. This same CDR3 is encoded by further DNA sequences in the sample. V usage is TRBV7-9 and J usage is TRBJ1-1; the match to TRBD1 covers 7 bases. Germline-derived CDR1 and CDR2 are SEHNR and FQNEAQ (reference sequence). This CDR3 contains 14 residues. Trimming removed 3 bases from V and 0 bases from J; junction bases left unmatched: 1. The CDR3 reads CASSLGQLNTEAFF. As DNA, the CDR3 is TGTGCCAGCAGCTTGGGACAGCTGAACACTGAAGCTTTCTTT.

This chain joins TRBV12-5 and TRBJ2-3, with D perhaps TRBD1 (5 bases). CDR3 length: 14 residues. Germline V gene data show CDR1 as LGHNT and CDR2 as FRNRAP. V was cut by 5 bases and J by 5 bases, with 14 bases left in between. The CDR3 protein is CASGAYERGDTQYF. The CDR3 bases are TGTGCTAGTGGTGCCTATGAAAGGGGAGATACGCAGTATTTT.

Regarding this clone: The sample contains more than one DNA sequence encoding this CDR3. The chain recombines TRBV7-6 with TRBJ1-5; 11 bases map to TRBD1. Germline values: CDR1 SGHVS, CDR2 FNYEAQ. V dropped 1 base and J dropped 4; count of bases not matched to a gene: 3. The CDR3 has 16 residues. The DNA for the CDR3 is TGTGCCAGCAGCTTAGGGGGACAGGGGGTTAATCAGCCCCAGCATTTT. Translated, it gives CASSLGGQGVNQPQHF.

The chain recombines TRBV30 with TRBJ1-5; 8 nucleotides agree with TRBD1. Unmatched junction bases numbered 3, after V lost 1 base and J lost 4 bases. The CDR3 length is 14 residues. CDR1 and CDR2 (germline): GTSNPN, SVGIG (reference sequence). The CDR3: CAWSATGGNQPQHF. CDR3 bases: TGTGCCTGGAGTGCTACAGGGGGTAATCAGCCCCAGCATTTT. Full variable domain (rest looked up from reference TRBV30 and TRBJ1-5): SQTIHQWPATLVQPVGSPLSLECTVEGTSNPNLYWYRQAAGRGLQLLFYSVGIGQISSEVPQNLSASRPQDRQFILSSKKLLLSDSGFYLCAWSATGGNQPQHFGDGTRLSIL.

The V call is TRBV3-1 (or the pseudogene TRBV3-2), the J call TRBJ2-3; 10 positions agree with TRBD2. The CDR3 loop spans 17 amino acids. Germline V gene lookup returns CDR1 LGHDT and CDR2 YNNKEL (reference sequence). Germline trimming cut 1 base from V and 4 bases from J; bases unmatched to any gene: 8. CDR3 DNA sequence: TGTGCCAGCAGCCAAGGGGGTAGCGGGGGGCCCCCAGATACGCAGTATTTT. Protein sequence: CASSQGGSGGPPDTQYF.

V and J are TRBV10-2 and TRBJ2-1; the match to TRBD2 covers 11 bases. The CDR3 consists of 14 residues. Per germline, CDR1 WSHSY and CDR2 SAAADI. With 5 bases clipped from V and 3 bases from J, the junction kept 0 bases outside the gene matches. The CDR3 is CASSTSGGYNEQFF. The CDR3 nucleotides are TGCGCCAGCAGTACTAGCGGGGGCTACAATGAGCAGTTCTTC.

This chain joins TRBV29-1 and TRBJ1-2; 7 bases map to TRBD1. This CDR3 spans 13 amino acids. The germline V gene encodes CDR1 SQVTM and CDR2 ANQGSEA. Losses at the gene ends were 5 bases for V and 4 bases for J; bases not matched to a gene: 7. CDR3 coding DNA: TGCAGCGTTCAAAAGGGGGCCGGCTATGGCTACACCTTC. Translating it yields CSVQKGAGYGYTF.

The V call is TRBV21-1, the J call TRBJ2-2; whether TRBD2, the table's D call, matches the DNA was not checked. TRBV21-1 is labeled a pseudogene. There are 16 residues in the CDR3. In nucleotides, the CDR3 is TGTGCCAGCAGCCTTTTAGCGGGGACCTTACCCGGGGAGCTGTTTTTT. Translation: CASSLLAGTLPGELFF.

V is TRBV24-1 and J is TRBJ2-1, with 7 bases that match TRBD1. Losses at the gene ends were 3 bases for V and 3 bases for J; bases not matched to a gene: 7. The germline gives CDR1 KGHDR, CDR2 SFDVKD. The CDR3 is made up of 16 amino acids. CDR3 protein: CATSDRTGADYNEQFF. The DNA for the CDR3 is TGTGCCACCAGTGATCGAACAGGGGCGGACTACAATGAGCAGTTCTTC.

The CDR3 coding sequence is TGTGCCAGTAGTATAGGCGAGGGAAACTATGGCTACACCTTC. This encodes CASSIGEGNYGYTF. The J gene is TRBJ1-2, the V gene TRBV19; no reliable D call. Trimming left V 1 base short and J 2 bases short, with 8 bases between. The CDR3 spans 14 residues. Germline V gene lookup returns CDR1 LNHDA and CDR2 SQIVND (reference sequence).

The chain links TRBV6-4 to TRBJ1-5; D is uncertain. This CDR3 has 20 amino acids. Germline CDR1 is MRHNA and CDR2 is SNTAGT. Trimming cost V 2 bases and J 1 base, with 24 bases left between them. This CDR3 reads CASSDPRPPRVERSNQPQHF. CDR3 nucleotides: TGTGCCAGCAGTGACCCCCGTCCCCCCCGGGTTGAAAGAAGCAATCAGCCCCAGCATTTT.

The chain uses TRBV11-2 and TRBJ2-5; D is possibly TRBD1 (5 bases). In germline, CDR1 is SGHAT, CDR2 FQNNGV. This CDR3 spans 14 amino acids. The V end lost 6 bases, the J end lost 5 bases, and 16 bases lay between the germline ends. CDR3 nucleotide sequence: TGTGCCAGCAGACCAATAAGGGGTAGGGAGACCCAGTACTTC. It is translated as CASRPIRGRETQYF.